These T cell receptor beta chains were read from a single sample in a study of immune heterogeneity within non-small cell lung tumors. Each CDR3 protein is one row after TCRdb ran MiXCR on the multiplex PCR reads. Found here are 3,000 or so distinct CDR3 sequences, 50% to 60% of them singletons; the top ten hold approximately 11%. Material for sequencing was lung tumor tissue. The source is a man aged 65 to 79 with non-small cell lung cancer. Each CDR3 is given without its conserved first and last residue.

v_gene,j_gene,CDR3aa
TRBV27,TRBJ2-1,ASSLRSSYNEQF
TRBV7-9,TRBJ2-7,ASSLGRYEQY
TRBV30,TRBJ2-7,AWSVLQGSYEQY
TRBV28,TRBJ1-4,ASSRRLLSEKLF
TRBV3-1,TRBJ2-7,ASSQTGQVNEQY
TRBV9,TRBJ2-1,ASSPQSGSYNEQF
TRBV6-1,TRBJ1-6,ASMGVLGSPLH
TRBV27,TRBJ2-3,ASRTARSTDTQY
TRBV12-3/TRBV12-4,TRBJ2-5,ASSSSLASETQY
TRBV20-1,TRBJ2-4,SATPALAKNIQY
TRBV6-2/TRBV6-3,TRBJ2-1,ASVDPQTSSNNEQF
TRBV3-1,TRBJ1-1,ASSLQQNTEAF
TRBV7-9,TRBJ1-2,ASSSSRGGYT
TRBV20-1,TRBJ2-7,SMPRAPAYEQY
TRBV7-2,TRBJ2-3,ASSRGMDTDTQY
TRBV10-3,TRBJ1-1,AIRDRNTEAF
TRBV28,TRBJ1-2,ASSLQGSYGYT
TRBV6-1,TRBJ2-1,ASSRTPYNEQF
TRBV27,NA,ASSFFVGPVRNAQF
TRBV20-1,TRBJ1-2,SAKTGGYT
TRBV19,TRBJ1-1,ASSFTGSANTEAF
TRBV7-6,TRBJ2-1,ASSLAVGFPNEQF
TRBV7-9,TRBJ2-2,AIGGQGTGELF
TRBV10-3,TRBJ2-7,AISGLAGGPGVYEQY
TRBV4-1,TRBJ2-6,ASSQTPGLAVYSGANVLT
TRBV6-1,TRBJ2-7,ASRGSGNSSYEQY
TRBV20-1,TRBJ2-1,SARPWRNYNEQF
TRBV7-9,TRBJ1-2,ASSSGWGYT
TRBV6-1,TRBJ1-2,ASSEGVKGYYGYT
TRBV20-1,TRBJ1-1,SAPTGPTEAF
TRBV24-1,TRBJ2-2,ASQGGTGELF
TRBV6-1,TRBJ2-3,ASSKGRSTVDTQY
TRBV6-1,TRBJ2-5,ASRGQGLETQY
TRBV7-6,TRBJ2-3,ASSLYWGRGYDTQY
TRBV20-1,TRBJ2-1,SAQLGTANNEQF
TRBV30,TRBJ1-4,AWTQGRGEKLF
TRBV6-5,TRBJ1-2,ASSYSMRGNGYT
TRBV6-1,TRBJ2-7,ASRLRSEQY
TRBV6-2/TRBV6-3,TRBJ2-1,ASRAWTSGKYKF
TRBV9,TRBJ2-7,ASSNHLGEQY
TRBV2,TRBJ2-3,ASSEAWARSDTQY
TRBV27,TRBJ1-6,ASSNRQGNSPLH
TRBV5-6,TRBJ1-1,ASSLGIDRVGTEAF
TRBV18,TRBJ2-5,ASSPDGNQETQY
TRBV7-3,TRBJ2-5,ASSLFQGETQY